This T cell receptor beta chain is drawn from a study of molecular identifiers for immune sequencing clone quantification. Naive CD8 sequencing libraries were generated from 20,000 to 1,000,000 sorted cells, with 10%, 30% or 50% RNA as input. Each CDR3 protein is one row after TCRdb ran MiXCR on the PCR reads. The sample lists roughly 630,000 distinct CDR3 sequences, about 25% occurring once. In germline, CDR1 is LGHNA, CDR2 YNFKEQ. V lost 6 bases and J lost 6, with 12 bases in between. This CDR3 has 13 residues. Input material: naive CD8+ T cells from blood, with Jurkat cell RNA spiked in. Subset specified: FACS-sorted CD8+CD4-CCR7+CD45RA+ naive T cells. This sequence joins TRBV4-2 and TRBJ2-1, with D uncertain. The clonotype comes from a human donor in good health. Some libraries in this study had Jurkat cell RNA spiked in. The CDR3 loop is CASRLMGSNEQFF. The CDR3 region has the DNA TGTGCCAGCAGACTAATGGGCAGCAATGAGCAGTTCTTC.